This TCR beta chain comes out of a study of blood T cell repertoires in COVID-19. Study-wide context: Acute and convalescent COVID-19 specimens originated in the United States, Italy and Spain. T cells, B-cell-depleted T cells, or PBMCs supplied cDNA or gDNA.

In the source study's methods: Reference gene primers were amplified, and this amplification served to estimate nucleated cell counts. Measured with immunoSEQ multiplex PCR; TCRdb has only the in-frame clones, and not every one. V and J calls and clone size are copied from that table; D and trimming were computed from the DNA. Counted here are 200,000 to 250,000 clones, around 82% occurring once; the ten biggest clones make up 3.5% to 5.5%. Cohorts were determined from participant-reported clinical history. From germline, CDR1 is SSHAT and CDR2 FNYEAQ (reference sequence). The CDR3 consists of 15 residues. The trim removed 5 bases at V and 1 base at J, leaving 5 bases unmatched.

The chain combines TRBV7-7 with TRBJ2-5; the match to TRBD1 covers 9 bases. This receptor was identified in a man aged 25 to 45 with acute COVID-19. Sequenced: PBMCs or T cells enriched from blood (not recorded which). DNA of the CDR3: TGTGCCAGCAGCGGGCCGGGACAGGGCCAAGAGACCCAGTACTTC. The encoded protein is CASSGPGQGQETQYF.